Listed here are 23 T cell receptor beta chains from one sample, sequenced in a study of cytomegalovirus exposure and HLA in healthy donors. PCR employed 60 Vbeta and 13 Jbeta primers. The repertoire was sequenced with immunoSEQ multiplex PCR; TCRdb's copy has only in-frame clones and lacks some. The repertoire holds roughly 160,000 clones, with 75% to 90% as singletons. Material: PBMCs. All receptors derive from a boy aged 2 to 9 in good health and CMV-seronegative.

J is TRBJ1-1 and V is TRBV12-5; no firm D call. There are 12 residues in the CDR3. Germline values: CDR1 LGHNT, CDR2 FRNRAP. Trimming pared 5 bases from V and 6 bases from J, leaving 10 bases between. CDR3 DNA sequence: TGTGCTAGTGGTCCCCACTTACCTGAAGCTTTCTTT. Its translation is CASGPHLPEAFF.

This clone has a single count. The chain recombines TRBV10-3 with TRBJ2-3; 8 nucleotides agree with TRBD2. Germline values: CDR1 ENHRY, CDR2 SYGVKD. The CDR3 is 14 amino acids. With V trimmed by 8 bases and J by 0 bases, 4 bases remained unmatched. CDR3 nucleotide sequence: TGTGCCATCGGCGGGGGGATTAGCACAGATACGCAGTATTTT. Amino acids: CAIGGGISTDTQYF.

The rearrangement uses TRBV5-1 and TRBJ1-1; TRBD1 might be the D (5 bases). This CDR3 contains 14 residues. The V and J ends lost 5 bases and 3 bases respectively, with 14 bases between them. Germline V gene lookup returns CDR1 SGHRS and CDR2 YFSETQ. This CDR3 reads CASSKTDLDTEAFF. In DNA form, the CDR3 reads TGCGCCAGCAGTAAGACAGATTTGGACACTGAAGCTTTCTTT.

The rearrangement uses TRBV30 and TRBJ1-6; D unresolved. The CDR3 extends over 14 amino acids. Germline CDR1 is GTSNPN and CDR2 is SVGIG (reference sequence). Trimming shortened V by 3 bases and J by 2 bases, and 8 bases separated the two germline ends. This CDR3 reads CAWSSRAYNSPLHF. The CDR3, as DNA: TGTGCCTGGAGCTCCCGCGCCTATAATTCACCCCTCCACTTT. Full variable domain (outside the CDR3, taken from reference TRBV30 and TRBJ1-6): SQTIHQWPATLVQPVGSPLSLECTVEGTSNPNLYWYRQAAGRGLQLLFYSVGIGQISSEVPQNLSASRPQDRQFILSSKKLLLSDSGFYLCAWSSRAYNSPLHFGNGTRLTVT.

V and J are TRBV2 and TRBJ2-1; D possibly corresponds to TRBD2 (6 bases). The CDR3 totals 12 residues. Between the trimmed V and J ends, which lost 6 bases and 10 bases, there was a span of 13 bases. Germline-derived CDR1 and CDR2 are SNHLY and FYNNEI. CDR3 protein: CASRLTGREQFF. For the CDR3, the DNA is TGTGCCAGCAGACTTACGGGGAGGGAGCAGTTCTTC.

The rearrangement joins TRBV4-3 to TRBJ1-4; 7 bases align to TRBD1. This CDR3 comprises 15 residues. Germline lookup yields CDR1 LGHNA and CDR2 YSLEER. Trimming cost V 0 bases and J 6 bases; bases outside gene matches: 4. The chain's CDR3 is CASSQEDRVDEKLFF. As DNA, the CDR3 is TGCGCCAGCAGCCAAGAAGACAGGGTGGATGAAAAACTGTTTTTT.

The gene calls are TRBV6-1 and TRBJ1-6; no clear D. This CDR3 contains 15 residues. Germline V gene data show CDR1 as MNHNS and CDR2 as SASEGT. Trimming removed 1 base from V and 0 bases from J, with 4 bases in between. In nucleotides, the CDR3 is TGTGCCAGCAGTGAAGGAGACTCCTATAATTCACCCCTCCACTTT. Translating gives CASSEGDSYNSPLHF.

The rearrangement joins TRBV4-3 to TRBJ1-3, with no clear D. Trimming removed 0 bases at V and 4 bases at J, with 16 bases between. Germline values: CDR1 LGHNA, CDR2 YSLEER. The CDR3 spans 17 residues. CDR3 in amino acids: CASSQDDGTVRGNTIYF. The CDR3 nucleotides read TGCGCCAGCAGCCAAGATGATGGTACAGTGAGAGGAAACACCATATATTTT.

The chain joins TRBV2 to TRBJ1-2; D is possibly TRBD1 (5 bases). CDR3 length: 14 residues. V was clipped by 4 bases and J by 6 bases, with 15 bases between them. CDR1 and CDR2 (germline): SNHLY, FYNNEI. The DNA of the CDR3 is TGTGCCAGCAGTGCTCAGGGTAATTCCGATGGCTACACCTTC. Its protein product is CASSAQGNSDGYTF.

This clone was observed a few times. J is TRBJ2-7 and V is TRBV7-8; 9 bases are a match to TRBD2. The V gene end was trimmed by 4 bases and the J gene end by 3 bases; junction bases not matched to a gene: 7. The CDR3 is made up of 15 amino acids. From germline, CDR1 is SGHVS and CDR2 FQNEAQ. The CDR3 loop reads CASSSPSGAIYEQYF. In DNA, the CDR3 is TGTGCCAGCAGCTCCCCTAGCGGGGCGATCTACGAGCAGTACTTC.

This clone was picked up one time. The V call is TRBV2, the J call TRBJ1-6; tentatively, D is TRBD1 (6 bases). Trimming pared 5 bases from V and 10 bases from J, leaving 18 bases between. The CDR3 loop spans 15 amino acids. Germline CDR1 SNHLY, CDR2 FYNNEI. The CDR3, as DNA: TGTGCCAGCAGTACCGGGACACCGGCCCAGTCACCCCTCCACTTT. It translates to CASSTGTPAQSPLHF.

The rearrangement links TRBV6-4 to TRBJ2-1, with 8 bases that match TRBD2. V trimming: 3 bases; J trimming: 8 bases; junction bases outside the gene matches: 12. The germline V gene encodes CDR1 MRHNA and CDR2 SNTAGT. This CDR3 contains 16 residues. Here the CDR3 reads CASSEDGGGGRYEQFF. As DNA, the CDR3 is TGTGCCAGCAGTGAAGACGGAGGCGGCGGGAGGTATGAGCAGTTCTTC.

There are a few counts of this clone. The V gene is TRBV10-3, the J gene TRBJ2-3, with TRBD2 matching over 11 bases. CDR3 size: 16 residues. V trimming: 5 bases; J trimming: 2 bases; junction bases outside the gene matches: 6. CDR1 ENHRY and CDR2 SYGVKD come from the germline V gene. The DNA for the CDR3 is TGTGCCATCAGTTCCGGGACTAGCGGATACACAGATACGCAGTATTTT. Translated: CAISSGTSGYTDTQYF.

This CDR3 reads CASSYSGGGDTEAFF. CDR3 coding DNA: TGTGCCAGCAGTTACTCGGGGGGTGGCGACACTGAAGCTTTCTTT. The rearrangement joins TRBV6-5 to TRBJ1-1, with a possible D match to TRBD1 (5 bases). V lost 0 bases to trimming and J lost 3 bases, with 11 bases between them. This CDR3 has 15 residues. Germline V gene data show CDR1 as MNHEY and CDR2 as SVGAGI.

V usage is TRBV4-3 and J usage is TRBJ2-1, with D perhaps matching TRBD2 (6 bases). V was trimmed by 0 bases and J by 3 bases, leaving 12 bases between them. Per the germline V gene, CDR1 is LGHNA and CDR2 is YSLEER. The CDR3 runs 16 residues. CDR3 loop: CASSQDWGLHYNEQFF. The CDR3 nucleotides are TGCGCCAGCAGCCAAGATTGGGGACTCCACTACAATGAGCAGTTCTTC.

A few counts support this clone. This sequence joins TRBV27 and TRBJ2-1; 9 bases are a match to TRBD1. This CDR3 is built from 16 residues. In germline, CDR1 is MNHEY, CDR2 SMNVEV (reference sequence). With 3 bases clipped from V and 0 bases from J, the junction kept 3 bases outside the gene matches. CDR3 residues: CASSFEGQGSYNEQFF. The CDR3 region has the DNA TGTGCCAGCAGTTTTGAGGGACAGGGCTCCTACAATGAGCAGTTCTTC.

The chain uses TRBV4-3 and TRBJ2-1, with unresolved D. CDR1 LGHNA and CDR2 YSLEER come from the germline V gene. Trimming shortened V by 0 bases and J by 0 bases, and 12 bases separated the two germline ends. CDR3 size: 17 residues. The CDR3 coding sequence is TGCGCCAGCAGCCAAGATGGGCCTGGAAGCTCCTACAATGAGCAGTTCTTC. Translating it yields CASSQDGPGSSYNEQFF.

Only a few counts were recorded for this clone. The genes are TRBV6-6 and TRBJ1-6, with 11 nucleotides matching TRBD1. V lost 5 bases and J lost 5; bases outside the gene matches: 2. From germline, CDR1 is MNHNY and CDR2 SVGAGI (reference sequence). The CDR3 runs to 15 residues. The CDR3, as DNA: TGTGCCAGCAGTCGGACAGGGGGCGATAATTCACCCCTCCACTTT. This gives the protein CASSRTGGDNSPLHF.

In DNA form, the CDR3 reads TGTGCCAGCTCCCCCCTCGGACAGGGAGATCAGCCCCAGCATTTT. Amino acid sequence: CASSPLGQGDQPQHF. The chain links TRBV18 to TRBJ1-5, with 8 bases fitting TRBD1. The CDR3 contains 15 residues. Losses at the gene ends were 6 bases for V and 5 bases for J; bases not matched to a gene: 9. Germline CDR1 KGHSH, CDR2 LQKENI.

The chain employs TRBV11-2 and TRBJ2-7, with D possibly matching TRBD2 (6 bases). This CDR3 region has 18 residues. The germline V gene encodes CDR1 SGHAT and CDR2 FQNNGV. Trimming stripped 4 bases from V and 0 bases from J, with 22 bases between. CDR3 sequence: CASSSSVVSMGLSYEQYF. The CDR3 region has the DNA TGTGCCAGCAGCTCATCCGTCGTAAGTATGGGACTCTCCTACGAGCAGTACTTC. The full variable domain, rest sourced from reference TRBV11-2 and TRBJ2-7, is EAGVAQSPRYKIIEKRQSVAFWCNPISGHATLYWYQQILGQGPKLLIQFQNNGVVDDSQLPKDRFSAERLKGVDSTLKIQPAKLEDSAVYLCASSSSVVSMGLSYEQYFGPGTRLTVT.

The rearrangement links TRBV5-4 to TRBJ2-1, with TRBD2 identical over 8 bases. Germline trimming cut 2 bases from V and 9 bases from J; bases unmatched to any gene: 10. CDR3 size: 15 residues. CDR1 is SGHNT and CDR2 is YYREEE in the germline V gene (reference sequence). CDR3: CASSFGTRGSGEQFF. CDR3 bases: TGTGCCAGCAGCTTTGGGACTAGGGGGTCTGGTGAGCAGTTCTTC.

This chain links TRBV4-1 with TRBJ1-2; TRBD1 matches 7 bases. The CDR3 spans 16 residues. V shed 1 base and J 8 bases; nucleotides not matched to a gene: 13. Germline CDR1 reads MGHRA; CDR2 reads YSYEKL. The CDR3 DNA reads TGCGCCAGCAGCCAAGGACCCACAGGGGACCTTGAGGGCTACACCTTC. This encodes CASSQGPTGDLEGYTF.

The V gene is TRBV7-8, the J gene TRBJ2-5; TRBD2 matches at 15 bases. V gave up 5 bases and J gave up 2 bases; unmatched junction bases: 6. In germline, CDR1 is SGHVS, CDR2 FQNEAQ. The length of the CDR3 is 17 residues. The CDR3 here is CASSVPGLAGGQETQYF. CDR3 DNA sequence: TGTGCCAGCAGCGTCCCGGGACTAGCGGGGGGACAAGAGACCCAGTACTTC. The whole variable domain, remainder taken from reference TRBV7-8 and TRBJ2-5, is GAGVSQSPRYKVAKRGQDVALRCDPISGHVSLFWYQQALGQGPEFLTYFQNEAQLDKSGLPSDRFFAERPEGSVSTLKIQRTQQEDSAVYLCASSVPGLAGGQETQYFGPGTRLLVL.